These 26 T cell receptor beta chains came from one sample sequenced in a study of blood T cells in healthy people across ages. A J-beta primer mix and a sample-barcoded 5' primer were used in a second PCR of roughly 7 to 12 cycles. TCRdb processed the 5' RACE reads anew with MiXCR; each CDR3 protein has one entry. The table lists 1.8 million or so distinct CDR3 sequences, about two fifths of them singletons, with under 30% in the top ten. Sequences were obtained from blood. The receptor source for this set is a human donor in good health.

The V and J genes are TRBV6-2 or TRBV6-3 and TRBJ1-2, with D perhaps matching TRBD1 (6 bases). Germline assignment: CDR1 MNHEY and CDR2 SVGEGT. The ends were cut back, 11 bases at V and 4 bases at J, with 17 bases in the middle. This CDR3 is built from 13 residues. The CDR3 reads CAGSRGDLYGYTF. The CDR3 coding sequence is TGTGCCGGATCCAGGGGCGACCTCTATGGCTACACCTTC.

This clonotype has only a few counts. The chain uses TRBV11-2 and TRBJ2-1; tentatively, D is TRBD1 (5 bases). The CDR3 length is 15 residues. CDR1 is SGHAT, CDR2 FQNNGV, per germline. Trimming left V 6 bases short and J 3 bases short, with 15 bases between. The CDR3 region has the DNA TGTGCCAGCAGTCTAGGGGTTCGGAGCTACAATGAGCAGTTCTTC. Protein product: CASSLGVRSYNEQFF.

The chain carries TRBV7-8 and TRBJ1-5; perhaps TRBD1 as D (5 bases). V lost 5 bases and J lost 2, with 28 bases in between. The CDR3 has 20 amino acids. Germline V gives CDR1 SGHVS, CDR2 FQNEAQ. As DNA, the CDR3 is TGTGCCAGCAGCCTATACTACCTGCCGGGACTCCGACGGGGCAATCAGCCCCAGCATTTT. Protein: CASSLYYLPGLRRGNQPQHF.

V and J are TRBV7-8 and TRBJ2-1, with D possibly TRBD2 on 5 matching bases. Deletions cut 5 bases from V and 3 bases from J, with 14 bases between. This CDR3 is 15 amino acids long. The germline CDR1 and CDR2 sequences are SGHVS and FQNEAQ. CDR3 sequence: CASSRIHDYYNEQFF. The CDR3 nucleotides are TGTGCCAGCAGCCGAATCCACGACTACTACAATGAGCAGTTCTTC.

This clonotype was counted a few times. For the CDR3, the DNA is TGTGCCAGCAGCCAAGATTCGGGACATTTCAATGAGCAGTTCTTC. Translating gives CASSQDSGHFNEQFF. This chain connects TRBV3-1 to TRBJ2-1; TRBD1 is a possible D gene (6 bases). Trimming stripped 0 bases from V and 6 bases from J, with 12 bases between. The CDR3 runs 15 residues. Germline CDR1 LGHDT, CDR2 YNNKEL (reference sequence).

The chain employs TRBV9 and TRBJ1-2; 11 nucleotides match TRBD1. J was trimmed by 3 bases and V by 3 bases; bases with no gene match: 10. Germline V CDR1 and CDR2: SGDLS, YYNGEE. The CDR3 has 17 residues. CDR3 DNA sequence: TGTGCCAGCAGCGGGGCGGACAGGGGGCGGAACGACTATGGCTACACCTTC. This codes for CASSGADRGRNDYGYTF.

CDR3 DNA: TGCGCCAGCAGCCAAAAAATTGATAGCGGTTATGAGCAGTTCTTC. Protein sequence: CASSQKIDSGYEQFF. The V gene is TRBV4-3, the J gene TRBJ2-1; TRBD2 is a possible D gene (6 bases). Trimming removed 2 bases at V and 8 bases at J, with 16 bases between. Germline CDR1 reads LGHNA; CDR2 reads YSLEER. CDR3 size: 15 residues.

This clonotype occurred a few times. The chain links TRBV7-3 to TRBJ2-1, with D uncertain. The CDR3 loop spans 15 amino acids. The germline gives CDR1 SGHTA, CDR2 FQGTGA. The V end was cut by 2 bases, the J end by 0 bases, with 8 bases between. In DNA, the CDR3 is TGTGCCAGCAGCTTAGCCCTGGGCTCCTACAATGAGCAGTTCTTC. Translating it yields CASSLALGSYNEQFF.

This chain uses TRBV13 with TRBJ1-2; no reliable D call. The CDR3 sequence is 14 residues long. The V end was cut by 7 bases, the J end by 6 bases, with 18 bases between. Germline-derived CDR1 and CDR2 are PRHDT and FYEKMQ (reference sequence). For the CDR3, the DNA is TGTGCCAGCATCCCCGTGGGGATCCATAATGGCTACACCTTC. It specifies CASIPVGIHNGYTF.

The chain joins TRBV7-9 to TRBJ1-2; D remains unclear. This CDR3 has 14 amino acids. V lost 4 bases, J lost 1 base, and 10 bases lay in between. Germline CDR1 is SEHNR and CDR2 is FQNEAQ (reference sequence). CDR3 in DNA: TGTGCCAGCAGCTCATTTGGGCATAACTATGGCTACACCTTC. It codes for CASSSFGHNYGYTF.

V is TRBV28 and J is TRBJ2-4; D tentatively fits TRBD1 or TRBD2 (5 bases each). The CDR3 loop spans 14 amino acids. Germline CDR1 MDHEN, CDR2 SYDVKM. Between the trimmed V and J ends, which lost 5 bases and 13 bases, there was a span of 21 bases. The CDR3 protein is CASSPGTTKGEQYF. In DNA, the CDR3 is TGTGCCAGCAGTCCAGGGACCACTAAGGGAGAGCAGTACTTC.

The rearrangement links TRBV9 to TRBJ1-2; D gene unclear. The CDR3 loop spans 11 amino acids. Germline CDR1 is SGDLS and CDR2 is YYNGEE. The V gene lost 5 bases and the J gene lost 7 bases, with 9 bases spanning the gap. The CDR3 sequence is CASRSGFGYTF. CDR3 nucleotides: TGTGCCAGCAGATCAGGTTTTGGCTACACCTTC.

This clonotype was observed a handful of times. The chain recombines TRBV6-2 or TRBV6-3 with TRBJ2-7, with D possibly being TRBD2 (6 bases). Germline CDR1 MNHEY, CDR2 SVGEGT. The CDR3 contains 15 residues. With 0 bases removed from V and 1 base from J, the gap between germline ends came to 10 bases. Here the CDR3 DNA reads TGTGCCAGCAGTTACTCGGGACTGCAGTCCTACGAGCAGTACTTC. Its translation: CASSYSGLQSYEQYF.

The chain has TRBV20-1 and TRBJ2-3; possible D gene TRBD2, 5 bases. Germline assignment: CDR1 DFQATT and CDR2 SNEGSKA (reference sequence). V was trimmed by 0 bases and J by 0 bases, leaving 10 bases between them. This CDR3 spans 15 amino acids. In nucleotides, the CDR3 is TGCAGTGCTAGAGATCCCCTAGCTAGCACAGATACGCAGTATTTT. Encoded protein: CSARDPLASTDTQYF.

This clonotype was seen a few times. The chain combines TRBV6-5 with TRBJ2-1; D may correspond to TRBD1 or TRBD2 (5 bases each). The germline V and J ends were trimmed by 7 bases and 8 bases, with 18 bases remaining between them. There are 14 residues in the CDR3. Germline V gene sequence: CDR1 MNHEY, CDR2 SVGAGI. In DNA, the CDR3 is TGTGCCAGCAAGGGGAGACCGAGACTTTATGAGCAGTTCTTC. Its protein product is CASKGRPRLYEQFF.

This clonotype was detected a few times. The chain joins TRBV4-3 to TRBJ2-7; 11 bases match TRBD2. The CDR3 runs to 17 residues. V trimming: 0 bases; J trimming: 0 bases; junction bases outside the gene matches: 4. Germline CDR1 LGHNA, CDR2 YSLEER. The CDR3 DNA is TGCGCCAGCAGCCAAGATCTAGCGGGGGGCCCCTCCTACGAGCAGTACTTC. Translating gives CASSQDLAGGPSYEQYF.

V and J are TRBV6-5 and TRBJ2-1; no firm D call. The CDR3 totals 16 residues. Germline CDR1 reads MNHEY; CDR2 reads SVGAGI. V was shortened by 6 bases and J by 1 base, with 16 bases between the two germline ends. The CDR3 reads CASSRGRRLSYNEQFF. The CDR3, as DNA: TGTGCCAGCAGCCGAGGCCGCAGACTTTCCTACAATGAGCAGTTCTTC.

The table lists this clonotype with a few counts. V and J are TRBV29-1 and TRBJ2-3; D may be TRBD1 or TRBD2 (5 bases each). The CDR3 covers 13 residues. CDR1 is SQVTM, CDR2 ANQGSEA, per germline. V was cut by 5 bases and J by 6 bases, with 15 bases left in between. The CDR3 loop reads CSVLGGGRDTQYF. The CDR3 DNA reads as TGCAGCGTTCTTGGGGGTGGTAGGGATACGCAGTATTTT.

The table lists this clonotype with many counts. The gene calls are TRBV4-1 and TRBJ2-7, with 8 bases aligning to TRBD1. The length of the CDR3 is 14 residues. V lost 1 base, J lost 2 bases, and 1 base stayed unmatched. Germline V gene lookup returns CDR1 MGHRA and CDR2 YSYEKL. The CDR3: CASSQAGGPYEQYF. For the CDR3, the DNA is TGCGCCAGCAGCCAAGCAGGGGGCCCCTACGAGCAGTACTTC.

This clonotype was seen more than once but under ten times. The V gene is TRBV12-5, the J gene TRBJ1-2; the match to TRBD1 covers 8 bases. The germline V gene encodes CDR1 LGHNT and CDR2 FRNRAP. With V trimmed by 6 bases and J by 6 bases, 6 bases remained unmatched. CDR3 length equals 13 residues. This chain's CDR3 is CASGRRQGHGYTF. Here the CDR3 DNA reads TGTGCTAGTGGCCGGAGACAGGGGCATGGCTACACCTTC.

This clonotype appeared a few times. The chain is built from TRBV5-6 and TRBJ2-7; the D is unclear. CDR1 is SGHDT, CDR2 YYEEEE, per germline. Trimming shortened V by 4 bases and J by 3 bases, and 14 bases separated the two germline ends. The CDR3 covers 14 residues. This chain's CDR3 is CASSPGSSFYEQYF. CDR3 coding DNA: TGTGCCAGCAGCCCTGGGTCCTCTTTCTACGAGCAGTACTTC.

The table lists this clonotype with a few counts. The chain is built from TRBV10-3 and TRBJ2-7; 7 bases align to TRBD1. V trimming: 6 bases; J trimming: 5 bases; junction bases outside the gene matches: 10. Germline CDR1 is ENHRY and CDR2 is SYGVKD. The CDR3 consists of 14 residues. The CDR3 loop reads CAIRERTGLDEQYF. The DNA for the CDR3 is TGTGCCATCAGAGAGAGGACAGGCTTGGACGAGCAGTACTTC.

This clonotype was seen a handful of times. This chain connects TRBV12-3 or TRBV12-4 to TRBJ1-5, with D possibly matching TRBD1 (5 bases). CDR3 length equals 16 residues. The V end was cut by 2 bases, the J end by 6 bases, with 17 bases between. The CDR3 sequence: CASSLFGAGLGQPQHF. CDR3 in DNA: TGTGCCAGCAGTTTATTTGGGGCCGGGCTCGGTCAGCCCCAGCATTTT.

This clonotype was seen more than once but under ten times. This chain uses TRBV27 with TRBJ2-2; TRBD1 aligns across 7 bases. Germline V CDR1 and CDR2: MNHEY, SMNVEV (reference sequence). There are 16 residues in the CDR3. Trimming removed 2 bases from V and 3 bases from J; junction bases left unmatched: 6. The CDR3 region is CASSLLRGRDTGELFF. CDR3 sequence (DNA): TGTGCCAGCAGTTTACTTAGGGGGCGGGACACCGGGGAGCTGTTTTTT.

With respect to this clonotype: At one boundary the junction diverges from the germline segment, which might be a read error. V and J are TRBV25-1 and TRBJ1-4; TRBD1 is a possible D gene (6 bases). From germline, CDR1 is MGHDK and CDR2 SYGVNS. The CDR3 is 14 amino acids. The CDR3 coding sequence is TGTGCCAGCAGTGCGACAGGCAATAATGAAAAACGGTTTTTT. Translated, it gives CASSATGNNEKRFF.

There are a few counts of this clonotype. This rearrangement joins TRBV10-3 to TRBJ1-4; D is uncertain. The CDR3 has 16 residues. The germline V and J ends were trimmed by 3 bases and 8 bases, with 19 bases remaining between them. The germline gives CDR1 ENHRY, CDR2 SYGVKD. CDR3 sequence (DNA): TGTGCCATCAGTGAATCTCGGACTGGGCGCAGAGAAAAACTGTTTTTT. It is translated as CAISESRTGRREKLFF.